This passage covers 21 T cell receptor beta chains from one sample sequenced in a study of blood T cell repertoires in COVID-19. The method was immunoSEQ multiplex PCR; TCRdb's version includes in-frame clones alone and lacks a portion of them. The sample consists of 120,000 or so clones, roughly 88% of them appearing once. Sequencing was done on a sample of peripheral blood. These receptor sequences come from a man between 50 and 59 years old with acute or convalescent COVID-19.

The V call is TRBV7-8, the J call TRBJ1-5; D gene uncertain. The CDR3 totals 16 residues. Germline CDR1 SGHVS, CDR2 FQNEAQ. Between the trimmed V and J ends, which lost 2 bases and 0 bases, there was a span of 11 bases. The CDR3 sequence: CASSLSGFDSNQPQHF. In DNA, the CDR3 is TGTGCCAGCAGCTTAAGCGGGTTTGATAGCAATCAGCCCCAGCATTTT.

This chain joins TRBV6-5 and TRBJ2-3; TRBD1 might be the D (5 bases). Germline V lookup: CDR1 MNHEY, CDR2 SVGAGI. CDR3 length: 16 amino acids. Trimming took off 3 bases at V and 3 bases at J, with 16 bases between the two ends. The CDR3 DNA reads TGTGCCAGCAGTTATAGGGCTCCCCCAGGGACAGATACGCAGTATTTT. Protein sequence: CASSYRAPPGTDTQYF.

The J gene is TRBJ2-1, the V gene TRBV13, with TRBD1 matching over 7 bases. The CDR3 is made up of 15 amino acids. Germline V lookup: CDR1 PRHDT, CDR2 FYEKMQ (reference sequence). V shed 4 bases and J 2 bases; nucleotides not matched to a gene: 5. The CDR3 region has the DNA TGTGCCAGCAGCTACCGACAGGGACCCTACAATGAGCAGTTCTTC. As protein: CASSYRQGPYNEQFF.

This chain connects TRBV6-6 to TRBJ2-7; 12 bases agree with TRBD1. This CDR3 has 14 residues. V lost 6 bases to trimming and J lost 0 bases; unmatched junction nucleotides: 0. Per the germline V gene, CDR1 is MNHNY and CDR2 is SVGAGI (reference sequence). As DNA, the CDR3 is TGTGCCAGCAGGGGACAGGGGGCCTCCTACGAGCAGTACTTC. Protein: CASRGQGASYEQYF.

This chain uses TRBV11-2 with TRBJ2-7, with 8 bases matching TRBD2. Germline CDR1 and CDR2: SGHAT and FQNNGV. V shed 5 bases and J 0 bases; nucleotides not matched to a gene: 9. The CDR3 extends over 16 amino acids. The DNA of the CDR3 is TGTGCCAGCAGCACGGGGGGGCGGGCTAGCTCCTACGAGCAGTACTTC. This codes for CASSTGGRASSYEQYF.

The V and J genes are TRBV11-3 and TRBJ2-1; 11 positions match TRBD2. The ends lost 2 bases at V and 9 bases at J; junction bases unmatched: 3. The V gene's germline CDR1 is SGHNT and CDR2 YENEEA. This CDR3 has 14 residues. The CDR3 DNA sequence: TGTGCCAGCAGCTTACTGGGACTAGCGGCTGAGCAGTTCTTC. Its translation is CASSLLGLAAEQFF.

The chain carries TRBV19 and TRBJ1-2; the match to TRBD1 covers 7 bases. The CDR3 has 14 residues. The ends lost 5 bases at V and 4 bases at J; junction bases unmatched: 7. The V gene's germline CDR1 is LNHDA and CDR2 SQIVND (reference sequence). CDR3 DNA: TGTGCCAGTAGTCCCCAGGGGGAAAGCTATGGCTACACCTTC. Protein product: CASSPQGESYGYTF. Full variable domain (outside the CDR3, taken from reference TRBV19 and TRBJ1-2): DGGITQSPKYLFRKEGQNVTLSCEQNLNHDAMYWYRQDPGQGLRLIYYSQIVNDFQKGDIAEGYSVSREKKESFPLTVTSAQKNPTAFYLCASSPQGESYGYTFGSGTRLTVV.

V and J are TRBV5-1 and TRBJ2-3, with TRBD2 identical over 9 bases. The CDR3 has 14 amino acids. Trimming cost V 3 bases and J 5 bases; bases outside gene matches: 4. The germline V gene encodes CDR1 SGHRS and CDR2 YFSETQ. CDR3 loop: CASSSDSGRDTQYF. In DNA, the CDR3 is TGCGCCAGCAGCTCTGATAGCGGGAGAGATACGCAGTATTTT. The full variable domain, with the rest looked up from reference TRBV5-1 and TRBJ2-3, is KAGVTQTPRYLIKTRGQQVTLSCSPISGHRSVSWYQQTPGQGLQFLFEYFSETQRNKGNFPGRFSGRQFSNSRSEMNVSTLELGDSALYLCASSSDSGRDTQYFGPGTRLTVL.

The chain recombines TRBV28 with TRBJ2-7; 9 bases line up with TRBD1. Germline V gene lookup returns CDR1 MDHEN and CDR2 SYDVKM. This CDR3 is built from 14 residues. V lost 4 bases and J lost 6; bases outside the gene matches: 7. The CDR3 nucleotides are TGTGCCAGCAGTTCGCCCACAGGGGGCATCGAGCAGTACTTC. Translating gives CASSSPTGGIEQYF. The variable domain in full, completed from reference TRBV28 and TRBJ2-7, reads DVKVTQSSRYLVKRTGEKVFLECVQDMDHENMFWYRQDPGLGLRLIYFSYDVKMKEKGDIPEGYSVSREKKERFSLILESASTNQTSMYLCASSSPTGGIEQYFGPGTRLTVT.

This chain connects TRBV19 to TRBJ1-5; D might be TRBD1 (6 bases). The CDR3 loop spans 15 amino acids. The germline gives CDR1 LNHDA, CDR2 SQIVND (reference sequence). V was cut by 3 bases and J by 6 bases, with 15 bases left in between. The CDR3 DNA is TGTGCCAGTAGTATGGCAGGGGCGGGGGGTCAGCCCCAGCATTTT. It encodes CASSMAGAGGQPQHF.

The chain uses TRBV5-6 and TRBJ2-1; D ambiguous. The length of the CDR3 is 11 residues. Germline CDR1 and CDR2: SGHDT and YYEEEE. The V end lost 0 bases, the J end lost 15 bases, and 10 bases lay between the germline ends. For the CDR3, the DNA is TGTGCCAGCAGCTTGGGGAGTGGCCTGTTCTTC. It translates to CASSLGSGLFF.

The chain couples TRBV7-9 to TRBJ1-1; D uncertain. With 6 bases removed from V and 2 bases from J, the gap between germline ends came to 16 bases. The CDR3 length is 15 residues. Germline V gene lookup returns CDR1 SEHNR and CDR2 FQNEAQ (reference sequence). CDR3 nucleotide sequence: TGTGCCAGCAGGCCCGGTTATGGTAAAAACACTGAAGCTTTCTTT. Protein: CASRPGYGKNTEAFF.

This chain links TRBV7-2 with TRBJ1-3, with 12 bases lining up with TRBD1. Germline CDR1 and CDR2: SGHTA and FQGNSA. V lost 1 base, J lost 4 bases, and 5 bases stayed unmatched. The CDR3 is 17 residues long. The CDR3 coding sequence is TGTGCCAGCAGCTTAGGGGGACAGGGGGCGCGCGGAAACACCATATATTTT. It yields the protein CASSLGGQGARGNTIYF.

A single count supports this clone. The gene calls are TRBV14 and TRBJ2-1, with D unresolved. The CDR3 totals 14 residues. Germline V gene lookup returns CDR1 SGHDN and CDR2 FVKESK. Trimming removed 0 bases from V and 3 bases from J, with 6 bases in between. CDR3 coding DNA: TGTGCCAGCAGCCAAGAACTGCTCTACAATGAGCAGTTCTTC. It yields the protein CASSQELLYNEQFF.

V is TRBV11-3 and J is TRBJ2-7, with a tentative D call TRBD2 (6 bases). The CDR3 totals 14 residues. Germline V gives CDR1 SGHNT, CDR2 YENEEA. V was shortened by 2 bases and J by 1 base, with 9 bases between the two germline ends. This chain's CDR3 is CASSLLRGSYEQYF. As DNA, the CDR3 is TGTGCCAGCAGCTTATTGCGGGGTTCCTACGAGCAGTACTTC.

This chain links TRBV30 with TRBJ1-1; 9 nucleotides align to TRBD1. The CDR3 consists of 15 residues. CDR1 GTSNPN and CDR2 SVGIG come from the germline V gene (reference sequence). V was clipped by 4 bases and J by 1 base; unmatched bases: 7. CDR3 protein: CAWTSGTGWNTEAFF. CDR3 DNA sequence: TGTGCCTGGACGTCGGGGACAGGGTGGAACACTGAAGCTTTCTTT.

This chain joins TRBV18 and TRBJ2-1, with 12 bases fitting TRBD1. J lost 9 bases, V lost 4 bases, and 4 bases had no gene match. CDR3 length: 14 residues. Per the germline V gene, CDR1 is KGHSH and CDR2 is LQKENI. The CDR3 nucleotides read TGTGCCAGCTCACGGGACAGGGGGCATAGTGAGCAGTTCTTC. Translation: CASSRDRGHSEQFF.

The chain employs TRBV6-2 or TRBV6-3 and TRBJ2-7; 7 nucleotides align to TRBD2. CDR3 length equals 14 residues. Germline V lookup: CDR1 MNHEY, CDR2 SVGEGT. Unmatched junction bases numbered 6, after V lost 5 bases and J lost 2 bases. The CDR3 DNA reads TGTGCCAGCAGTGGAAGGACTAGTACCTACGAGCAGTACTTC. Protein: CASSGRTSTYEQYF.

The chain couples TRBV9 to TRBJ1-2, with 10 bases fitting TRBD1. The germline CDR1 and CDR2 sequences are SGDLS and YYNGEE. CDR3 length: 14 amino acids. Germline trimming cut 4 bases from V and 8 bases from J; bases unmatched to any gene: 8. The CDR3 reads CASSPRQGAGGYTF. CDR3 DNA: TGTGCCAGCAGCCCTCGACAGGGGGCCGGAGGCTACACCTTC.

The rearrangement uses TRBV19 and TRBJ1-1; 7 nucleotides line up with TRBD1. Unmatched junction bases numbered 10, after V lost 6 bases and J lost 0 bases. There are 16 residues in the CDR3. Germline V gives CDR1 LNHDA, CDR2 SQIVND (reference sequence). CDR3 residues: CASSLAGGIMNTEAFF. The CDR3, as DNA: TGTGCCAGTAGCTTGGCAGGGGGGATCATGAACACTGAAGCTTTCTTT.

The chain joins TRBV6-1 to TRBJ1-2; the D is unclear. Germline V lookup: CDR1 MNHNS, CDR2 SASEGT. The ends were cut back, 0 bases at V and 8 bases at J, with 10 bases in the middle. The CDR3 spans 13 residues. The CDR3 is CASSEARGGGYTF. The CDR3 nucleotides are TGTGCCAGCAGTGAAGCCCGGGGTGGGGGCTACACCTTC.